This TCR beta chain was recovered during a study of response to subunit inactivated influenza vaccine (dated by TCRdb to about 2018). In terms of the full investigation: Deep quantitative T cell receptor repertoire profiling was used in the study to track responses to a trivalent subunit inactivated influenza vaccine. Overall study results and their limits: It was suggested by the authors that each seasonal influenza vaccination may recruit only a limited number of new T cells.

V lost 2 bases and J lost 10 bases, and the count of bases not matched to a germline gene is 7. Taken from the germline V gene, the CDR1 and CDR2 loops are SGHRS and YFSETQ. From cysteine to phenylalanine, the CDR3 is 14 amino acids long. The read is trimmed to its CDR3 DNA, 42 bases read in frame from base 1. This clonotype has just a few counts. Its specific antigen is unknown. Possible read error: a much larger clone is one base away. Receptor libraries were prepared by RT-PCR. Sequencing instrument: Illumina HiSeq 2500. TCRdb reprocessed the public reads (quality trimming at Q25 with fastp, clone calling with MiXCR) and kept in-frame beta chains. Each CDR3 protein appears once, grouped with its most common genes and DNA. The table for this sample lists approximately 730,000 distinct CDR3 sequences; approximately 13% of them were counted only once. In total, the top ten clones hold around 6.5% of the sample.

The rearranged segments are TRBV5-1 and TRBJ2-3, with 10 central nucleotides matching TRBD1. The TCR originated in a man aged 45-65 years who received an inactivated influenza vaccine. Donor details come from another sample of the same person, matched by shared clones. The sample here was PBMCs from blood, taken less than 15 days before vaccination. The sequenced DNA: TGCGCCAGCAGCTTAGGGACAGGGGTGGATTCGCAGTATTTT. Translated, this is CASSLGTGVDSQYF.